A single sample is the source of the 28 T cell receptor beta chains below, sequenced in a study of blood T cells in healthy people across ages. A second about 7 to 12 cycle PCR used barcoded and J-beta primers. TCRdb redid the calling of the 5' RACE reads with MiXCR, one entry per CDR3 protein. The repertoire holds about 1.7 million distinct CDR3 sequences, with roughly 27% as singletons. The sample consisted of blood. The receptor source for this set is a woman in her twenties or thirties in good health.

The chain is built from TRBV14 and TRBJ2-1; a possible D gene is TRBD1 (6 bases). Looked up from germline, CDR1 is SGHDN and CDR2 is FVKESK. CDR3 length: 13 residues. The V gene lost 5 bases and the J gene lost 9 bases, with 14 bases spanning the gap. CDR3 residues: CASSAPGVGEQFF. The DNA for the CDR3 is TGTGCCAGCAGCGCACCAGGGGTGGGTGAGCAGTTCTTC.

The V call is TRBV12-3 or TRBV12-4, the J call TRBJ1-2, with D possibly TRBD1 on 5 matching bases. The CDR3 is 16 residues long. The V gene lost 1 base and the J gene lost 0 bases, with 12 bases spanning the gap. Written as DNA, the CDR3 is TGTGCCAGCAGTTTAGGGCAGGGCCGAGCTAACTATGGCTACACCTTC. Translating it yields CASSLGQGRANYGYTF.

For the CDR3, the DNA is TGTGCCTGGAGTGTTCTGGGAATCAAGTCGCCCCAGCATTTT. Translation gives CAWSVLGIKSPQHF. The genes are TRBV30 and TRBJ1-5; D call uncertain. V was clipped by 0 bases and J by 9 bases, with 15 bases between them. This CDR3 has 14 residues. CDR1 and CDR2 from the germline V gene are GTSNPN and SVGIG (reference sequence).

V is TRBV20-1 and J is TRBJ2-5; D gene ambiguous. This CDR3 has 14 residues. Germline lookup yields CDR1 DFQATT and CDR2 SNEGSKA (reference sequence). Trimming left V 1 base short and J 0 bases short, with 9 bases between. The CDR3 coding sequence is TGCAGTGCTAGAGTAGAACTAAACCAAGAGACCCAGTACTTC. It specifies CSARVELNQETQYF.

This clonotype has just a few counts. This chain uses TRBV28 with TRBJ1-3; unclear D gene. This CDR3 has 16 residues. CDR1 MDHEN and CDR2 SYDVKM come from the germline V gene. The V gene lost 1 base and the J gene lost 4 bases, with 14 bases spanning the gap. CDR3 DNA: TGTGCCAGCAGTTTATTCCGGGGATATGCGGGAAACACCATATATTTT. Translating it yields CASSLFRGYAGNTIYF.

The chain has TRBV6-2 or TRBV6-3 and TRBJ2-4; TRBD1 matches at 11 bases. The end of the DNA fits TRBJ2-7 better, so the J call may be wrong. The CDR3 consists of 12 residues. Germline CDR1 MNHEY, CDR2 SVGEGT. DNA of the CDR3: TGTGCCCACGGGACAGGGGGATACGAGCAGTACTTC. It codes for CAHGTGGYEQYF.

This clonotype occurred a few times. The chain has TRBV5-6 and TRBJ2-1, with no clear D. This CDR3 is built from 16 residues. CDR1 SGHDT and CDR2 YYEEEE come from the germline V gene. Trimming took off 4 bases at V and 0 bases at J, with 14 bases between the two ends. DNA of the CDR3: TGTGCCAGCAGCCCCATTTCAGAGAGCTCCTACAATGAGCAGTTCTTC. As protein: CASSPISESSYNEQFF.

The J gene is TRBJ1-5, the V gene TRBV6-6; possibly TRBD1 for D (5 bases). V was cut by 2 bases and J by 0 bases, with 8 bases left in between. Per germline, CDR1 MNHNY and CDR2 SVGAGI (reference sequence). This CDR3 is 15 amino acids long. The DNA of the CDR3 is TGTGCCAGCAGTTACGACAGTTATAGCAATCAGCCCCAGCATTTT. This sequence encodes CASSYDSYSNQPQHF.

Points on this clonotype: Just one base apart from a much larger clone, this may be a read error. The chain combines TRBV28 with TRBJ2-1; D perhaps matches TRBD2 (7 bases). In germline, CDR1 is MDHEN, CDR2 SYDVKM. The CDR3 is 14 residues long. Trimming removed 6 bases from V and 9 bases from J, with 18 bases in between. The CDR3 sequence: CASSWGGLKGEQFF. CDR3 in DNA: TGTGCCAGCAGCTGGGGGGGGCTCAAGGGTGAGCAGTTCTTC.

This chain joins TRBV4-1 and TRBJ2-1, with 8 bases aligning to TRBD2. This CDR3 has 14 residues. With 3 bases clipped from V and 10 bases from J, the junction kept 8 bases outside the gene matches. Germline V gene data show CDR1 as MGHRA and CDR2 as YSYEKL. The CDR3 bases are TGCGCCAGCAGCCATAATTTAATAGCGGGGGAGCAGTTCTTC. It specifies CASSHNLIAGEQFF.

This chain joins TRBV4-1 and TRBJ1-4; no definite D call. Between the trimmed V and J ends, which lost 0 bases and 10 bases, there was a span of 12 bases. This CDR3 contains 14 residues. Germline V gene sequence: CDR1 MGHRA, CDR2 YSYEKL. In DNA, the CDR3 is TGCGCCAGCAGCCAAGATTACCTAGGTCGAAAACTGTTTTTT. Protein product: CASSQDYLGRKLFF.

The chain carries TRBV20-1 and TRBJ2-5, with a weak D call TRBD1 (6 bases). CDR1 is DFQATT, CDR2 SNEGSKA, per germline (reference sequence). Trimming left V 0 bases short and J 6 bases short, with 8 bases between. This CDR3 region has 12 residues. CDR3: CSARETGKTQYF. The CDR3 DNA reads as TGCAGTGCTAGAGAAACAGGGAAGACCCAGTACTTC.

Ten or more counts support this clonotype. V and J are TRBV7-8 and TRBJ2-7; 10 positions match TRBD2. V was pared by 0 bases and J by 3 bases, with 8 bases of the junction left unmatched. Germline V lookup: CDR1 SGHVS, CDR2 FQNEAQ. The CDR3 runs to 17 residues. The CDR3 region is CASSLAPVTSGYYEQYF. The CDR3 region has the DNA TGTGCCAGCAGCTTAGCGCCCGTGACTAGCGGGTACTACGAGCAGTACTTC.

This clonotype has a count of ten or more. The chain recombines TRBV29-1 with TRBJ2-5, with 9 bases that match TRBD2. V dropped 1 base and J dropped 5; count of bases not matched to a gene: 5. Looked up from germline, CDR1 is SQVTM and CDR2 is ANQGSEA. This CDR3 is built from 14 residues. The CDR3 sequence: CSVEVGLAAETQYF. The CDR3 nucleotides are TGCAGCGTTGAAGTGGGACTAGCTGCGGAGACCCAGTACTTC.

In its sample, this clonotype was seen a few times. The chain combines TRBV5-1 with TRBJ1-1; D call uncertain. This CDR3 is 13 amino acids long. The V end lost 4 bases, the J end lost 5 bases, and 12 bases lay between the germline ends. The germline V gene has CDR1 SGHRS and CDR2 YFSETQ. The CDR3 sequence: CASSAARWTEAFF. CDR3 bases: TGCGCCAGCAGCGCGGCCCGGTGGACTGAAGCTTTCTTT.

The chain carries TRBV4-1 and TRBJ1-1, with 7 bases aligning to TRBD1. J was trimmed by 5 bases and V by 2 bases; bases with no gene match: 8. This CDR3 region has 15 residues. CDR1 and CDR2 (germline): MGHRA, YSYEKL. The CDR3 sequence: CASSQPTGTDTEAFF. The CDR3 bases are TGCGCCAGCAGCCAACCGACAGGGACGGATACTGAAGCTTTCTTT.

On this clonotype itself: One base away lies a much larger clone, so this may be a sequencing read error. The chain couples TRBV7-3 to TRBJ2-3, with D possibly matching TRBD1 (6 bases). The CDR3 totals 17 residues. Per germline, CDR1 SGHTA and CDR2 FQGTGA. The V and J ends lost 5 bases and 1 base respectively, with 19 bases between them. The CDR3 DNA follows: TGTGCCAGCAGCCCTGGGATGGGGGCTGTGGGCACAGATACGCAGTATTTT. Protein product: CASSPGMGAVGTDTQYF.

This clonotype was picked up a small number of times. This chain's CDR3 is CSARWRVITNEKLFF. The DNA of the CDR3 is TGCAGTGCTAGATGGAGGGTGATAACTAATGAAAAACTGTTTTTT. This sequence joins TRBV20-1 and TRBJ1-4; D is uncertain. Trimming pared 2 bases from V and 1 base from J, leaving 11 bases between. The germline V gene encodes CDR1 DFQATT and CDR2 SNEGSKA (reference sequence). The CDR3 runs to 15 residues.

The rearrangement uses TRBV6-1 and TRBJ2-1; D may match TRBD1 or TRBD2 (5 bases each). The germline CDR1 and CDR2 sequences are MNHNS and SASEGT. The V gene lost 2 bases and the J gene lost 10 bases, with 9 bases spanning the gap. The CDR3 is 12 residues long. The DNA of the CDR3 is TGTGCCAGCAGTGAATGGGGACCCGAGCAGTTCTTC. It encodes CASSEWGPEQFF.

This chain connects TRBV5-1 to TRBJ2-1; TRBD2 matches 8 bases. Trimming cost V 3 bases and J 9 bases; bases outside gene matches: 11. This CDR3 is built from 15 residues. Looked up from germline, CDR1 is SGHRS and CDR2 is YFSETQ. In DNA form, the CDR3 reads TGCGCCAGCAGCTGGGTAGCGGGGCGGGGCGGTGAGCAGTTCTTC. It encodes CASSWVAGRGGEQFF.

In its sample, this clonotype was seen many times. The CDR3: CSAHRDTFSYEQYF. The CDR3 DNA is TGCAGTGCTCACCGGGACACCTTCTCCTACGAGCAGTACTTC. The V and J genes are TRBV20-1 and TRBJ2-7; possible D gene TRBD1, 6 bases. Trimming removed 5 bases from V and 0 bases from J, with 14 bases in between. In germline, CDR1 is DFQATT, CDR2 SNEGSKA (reference sequence). CDR3 length: 14 amino acids.

This clonotype was seen only a few times. The chain combines TRBV7-2 with TRBJ1-1, with D unclear. Trimming left V 5 bases short and J 3 bases short, with 13 bases between. CDR1 and CDR2 (germline): SGHTA, FQGNSA. The CDR3 is 14 residues long. DNA for the CDR3: TGTGCCAGCAGCCAGAGCTCTGGCGACACTGAAGCTTTCTTT. Amino acids: CASSQSSGDTEAFF.

This clonotype has more than one count but fewer than ten. V and J are TRBV21-1 and TRBJ2-7; the D call of TRBD2 is as the table states it, not checked on the DNA. TRBV21-1 is listed as a pseudogene. The CDR3 totals 18 residues. CDR3 protein: CASKKGNSGRASTYEQYF. CDR3 nucleotides: TGTGCCAGCAAGAAGGGGAATAGCGGGAGGGCCAGCACCTACGAGCAGTACTTC.

This clonotype has ten or more counts. The chain uses TRBV29-1 and TRBJ1-2; D gene ambiguous. The V gene lost 6 bases and the J gene lost 3 bases, with 8 bases spanning the gap. This CDR3 contains 11 residues. Germline V gene data show CDR1 as SQVTM and CDR2 as ANQGSEA. This CDR3 reads CSVNRDYGYTF. In DNA form, the CDR3 reads TGCAGCGTCAACCGAGACTATGGCTACACCTTC.

On this clonotype itself: Since a much larger clone is just one base distant, this may be a read error. The chain recombines TRBV7-2 with TRBJ1-2; D is possibly TRBD1 (5 bases). There are 15 residues in the CDR3. Germline lookup yields CDR1 SGHTA and CDR2 FQGNSA. V was shortened by 1 base and J by 7 bases, with 16 bases between the two germline ends. CDR3 coding DNA: TGTGCCAGCAGCTTAGGCGGCGGTTCTACAGGTGGCTACACCTTC. It codes for CASSLGGGSTGGYTF.

V usage is TRBV10-2 and J usage is TRBJ1-1; D unclear. This CDR3 region has 14 residues. The germline CDR1 and CDR2 sequences are WSHSY and SAAADI. V lost 2 bases and J 5 bases, leaving 12 bases between the germline ends. CDR3 loop: CASSEKGWRTEAFF. In DNA form, the CDR3 reads TGCGCCAGCAGTGAGAAAGGGTGGAGGACTGAAGCTTTCTTT.

With regard to this clonotype: At one end the junction does not follow the germline gene, possibly because of a read error. The chain couples TRBV12-3 or TRBV12-4 to TRBJ2-3; D gene uncertain. The CDR3 has 14 amino acids. The CDR3 loop is CASSVIRSTDAQYF. As DNA, the CDR3 is TGTGCCAGCAGTGTTATCAGGAGCACAGATGCGCAGTATTTT.

With regard to this clonotype: At one of its ends the junction is not consistent with the germline gene, which may arise from a read error. This chain uses TRBV9 with TRBJ1-6, with 9 bases identical to TRBD1. The CDR3 totals 17 residues. CDR1 and CDR2 from the germline V gene are SGDLS and YYNGEE. The CDR3 DNA reads TGTGCCAGCAGCGTGGCTCACAGGGGGCCGAATAATCCACCCCTCCACTTT. It encodes CASSVAHRGPNNPPLHF.